These 15 T cell receptor beta chains were all obtained from the same sample, sequenced in a study of blood T cell repertoires in COVID-19. Some clones are missing from TCRdb's copy, which holds only in-frame ones; the method was immunoSEQ multiplex PCR. This sample yields 390,000 or so clones, of which around 87% are seen a single time; roughly 9.4% belongs to the top ten. What was sequenced was PBMCs or T cells enriched from blood (not recorded which). The receptors stem from a woman aged 50 to 65 who had recovered from COVID-19.

V is TRBV27 and J is TRBJ2-7; 8 positions match TRBD1. CDR3 length equals 16 residues. Germline values: CDR1 MNHEY, CDR2 SMNVEV (reference sequence). With 3 bases clipped from V and 3 bases from J, the junction kept 10 bases outside the gene matches. CDR3 sequence: CASSLGAGTGIYEQYF. CDR3 DNA: TGTGCCAGCAGTTTGGGGGCCGGGACAGGTATCTACGAGCAGTACTTC.

This clone was picked up a small number of times. V usage is TRBV4-2 and J usage is TRBJ2-7, with TRBD2 matching 10 bases. The J segment lost 2 bases and the V segment lost 2 bases, leaving 6 bases of the junction unmatched. Germline CDR1 and CDR2: LGHNA and YNFKEQ. This CDR3 has 16 residues. The CDR3 spells CASSQSSGGLTYEQYF. In DNA, the CDR3 is TGTGCCAGCAGCCAATCTAGCGGGGGCCTCACCTACGAGCAGTACTTC.

The genes are TRBV6-5 and TRBJ1-1; no clear D gene. This CDR3 is built from 15 residues. V lost 0 bases, J lost 5 bases, and 13 bases lay in between. Germline-derived CDR1 and CDR2 are MNHEY and SVGAGI. The CDR3 DNA reads TGTGCCAGCAGTTACTCCCCCGGGGATATGACTGAAGCTTTCTTT. Translating gives CASSYSPGDMTEAFF.

Regarding this clone: At one end the junction does not follow the germline gene, possibly because of a read error. This chain connects TRBV7-7 to TRBJ2-1; 11 bases fit TRBD1. Looked up from germline, CDR1 is SSHAT and CDR2 is FNYEAQ (reference sequence). The CDR3 totals 15 residues. The CDR3 loop is CASSISGTGGNEQFF. The DNA for the CDR3 is TGTGCTAGCAGCATCTCCGGGACAGGGGGCAATGAGCAGTTCTTC.

The V and J genes are TRBV5-5 and TRBJ1-4; 10 bases are a match to TRBD1. Germline V gene sequence: CDR1 SGHKS, CDR2 YYEKEE (reference sequence). With V trimmed by 3 bases and J by 5 bases, 1 base remained unmatched. The CDR3 contains 14 residues. CDR3 sequence reads: CASSSGQGNEKLFF. CDR3 coding DNA: TGTGCCAGCAGCTCGGGACAGGGGAATGAAAAACTGTTTTTT.

The V call is TRBV9, the J call TRBJ1-1; no reliable D call. CDR1 is SGDLS and CDR2 is YYNGEE in the germline V gene. The CDR3 covers 13 residues. The V gene lost 0 bases and the J gene lost 6 bases, with 9 bases spanning the gap. CDR3 sequence (DNA): TGTGCCAGCAGCGTAGACGCGCTCGCTGAAGCTTTCTTT. This translates into CASSVDALAEAFF.

The chain employs TRBV19 and TRBJ1-1; D call uncertain. The CDR3 extends over 14 amino acids. V dropped 6 bases and J dropped 1 base, with 12 bases sitting between them. Germline V gene sequence: CDR1 LNHDA, CDR2 SQIVND (reference sequence). The CDR3 DNA reads as TGTGCCAGTAGATTCACATCTTGGAACACTGAAGCTTTCTTT. As protein: CASRFTSWNTEAFF. The full variable domain, in which reference TRBV19 and TRBJ1-1 provide the parts outside the CDR3, is DGGITQSPKYLFRKEGQNVTLSCEQNLNHDAMYWYRQDPGQGLRLIYYSQIVNDFQKGDIAEGYSVSREKKESFPLTVTSAQKNPTAFYLCASRFTSWNTEAFFGQGTRLTVV.

Concerning this clone itself: Other DNA sequences in the sample encode the same CDR3. This CDR3 is CASSYGTTYEQYF. CDR3 DNA: TGTGCCAGCAGTTACGGGACAACATACGAGCAGTACTTC. J is TRBJ2-7 and V is TRBV6-5; D perhaps matches TRBD1 (6 bases). The CDR3 contains 13 residues. CDR1 and CDR2 (germline): MNHEY, SVGAGI. V gave up 2 bases and J gave up 4 bases, with 9 bases separating them.

The chain carries TRBV19 and TRBJ2-6, with TRBD1 as a possible D gene (5 bases). Germline loops: CDR1 LNHDA, CDR2 SQIVND (reference sequence). V lost 7 bases to trimming and J lost 0 bases, with 10 bases between them. The CDR3 sequence is 15 residues long. The DNA for the CDR3 is TGTGCCAGTAAGCGACAGAACTCTGGGGCCAACGTCCTGACTTTC. Translated, it gives CASKRQNSGANVLTF.

The CDR3 DNA reads as TGCGCCAGCAGCTTCGGGACAGACAATCAGCCCCAGCATTTT. This codes for CASSFGTDNQPQHF. V is TRBV5-1 and J is TRBJ1-5; TRBD1 agrees at 7 bases. The CDR3 loop spans 14 amino acids. After removal of 2 bases from V and 3 bases from J, the junction contained 2 bases not matched to a gene. Germline CDR1 and CDR2: SGHRS and YFSETQ.

The chain joins TRBV7-3 to TRBJ1-1; 7 bases align to TRBD1. The germline CDR1 and CDR2 sequences are SGHTA and FQGTGA. J was trimmed by 3 bases and V by 2 bases; bases with no gene match: 9. CDR3 length equals 16 residues. The DNA of the CDR3 is TGTGCCAGCAGCTTATCTCCAGTCACAGGGGACACTGAAGCTTTCTTT. Its protein is CASSLSPVTGDTEAFF.

The gene calls are TRBV3-1 (or the pseudogene TRBV3-2) and TRBJ1-5; tentatively, D is TRBD1 (5 bases). The CDR3 contains 16 residues. V was shortened by 0 bases and J by 7 bases, with 16 bases between the two germline ends. Germline V gene data show CDR1 as LGHDT and CDR2 as YNNKEL (reference sequence). This CDR3 reads CASSQDEQGTVQPQHF. The CDR3 coding sequence is TGTGCCAGCAGCCAAGATGAGCAGGGTACAGTACAGCCCCAGCATTTT.

The chain's CDR3 is CASSQTTSGGLSSYNEQFF. In DNA form, the CDR3 reads TGTGCCAGCAGCCAAACCACTAGCGGGGGCCTTAGCTCCTACAATGAGCAGTTCTTC. This rearrangement joins TRBV11-3 to TRBJ2-1; 11 bases are shared with TRBD2. The CDR3 contains 19 residues. Per germline, CDR1 SGHNT and CDR2 YENEEA. J lost 0 bases, V lost 5 bases, and 12 bases had no gene match.

The CDR3 reads CASSMRSGNWNQPQHF. DNA of the CDR3: TGTGCCAGTAGTATGAGATCAGGGAATTGGAATCAGCCCCAGCATTTT. J is TRBJ1-5 and V is TRBV19, with D possibly TRBD1 on 5 matching bases. The V and J ends lost 3 bases and 4 bases respectively, with 16 bases between them. The length of the CDR3 is 16 residues. Germline CDR1 reads LNHDA; CDR2 reads SQIVND (reference sequence).

The chain employs TRBV7-2 and TRBJ1-2; 7 bases agree with TRBD1. This CDR3 has 12 amino acids. V shed 5 bases and J 8 bases; nucleotides not matched to a gene: 5. Per germline, CDR1 SGHTA and CDR2 FQGNSA. The CDR3 DNA reads as TGTGCCAGCAGCAGAGACAGGGCGGGCTACACCTTC. This translates into CASSRDRAGYTF.